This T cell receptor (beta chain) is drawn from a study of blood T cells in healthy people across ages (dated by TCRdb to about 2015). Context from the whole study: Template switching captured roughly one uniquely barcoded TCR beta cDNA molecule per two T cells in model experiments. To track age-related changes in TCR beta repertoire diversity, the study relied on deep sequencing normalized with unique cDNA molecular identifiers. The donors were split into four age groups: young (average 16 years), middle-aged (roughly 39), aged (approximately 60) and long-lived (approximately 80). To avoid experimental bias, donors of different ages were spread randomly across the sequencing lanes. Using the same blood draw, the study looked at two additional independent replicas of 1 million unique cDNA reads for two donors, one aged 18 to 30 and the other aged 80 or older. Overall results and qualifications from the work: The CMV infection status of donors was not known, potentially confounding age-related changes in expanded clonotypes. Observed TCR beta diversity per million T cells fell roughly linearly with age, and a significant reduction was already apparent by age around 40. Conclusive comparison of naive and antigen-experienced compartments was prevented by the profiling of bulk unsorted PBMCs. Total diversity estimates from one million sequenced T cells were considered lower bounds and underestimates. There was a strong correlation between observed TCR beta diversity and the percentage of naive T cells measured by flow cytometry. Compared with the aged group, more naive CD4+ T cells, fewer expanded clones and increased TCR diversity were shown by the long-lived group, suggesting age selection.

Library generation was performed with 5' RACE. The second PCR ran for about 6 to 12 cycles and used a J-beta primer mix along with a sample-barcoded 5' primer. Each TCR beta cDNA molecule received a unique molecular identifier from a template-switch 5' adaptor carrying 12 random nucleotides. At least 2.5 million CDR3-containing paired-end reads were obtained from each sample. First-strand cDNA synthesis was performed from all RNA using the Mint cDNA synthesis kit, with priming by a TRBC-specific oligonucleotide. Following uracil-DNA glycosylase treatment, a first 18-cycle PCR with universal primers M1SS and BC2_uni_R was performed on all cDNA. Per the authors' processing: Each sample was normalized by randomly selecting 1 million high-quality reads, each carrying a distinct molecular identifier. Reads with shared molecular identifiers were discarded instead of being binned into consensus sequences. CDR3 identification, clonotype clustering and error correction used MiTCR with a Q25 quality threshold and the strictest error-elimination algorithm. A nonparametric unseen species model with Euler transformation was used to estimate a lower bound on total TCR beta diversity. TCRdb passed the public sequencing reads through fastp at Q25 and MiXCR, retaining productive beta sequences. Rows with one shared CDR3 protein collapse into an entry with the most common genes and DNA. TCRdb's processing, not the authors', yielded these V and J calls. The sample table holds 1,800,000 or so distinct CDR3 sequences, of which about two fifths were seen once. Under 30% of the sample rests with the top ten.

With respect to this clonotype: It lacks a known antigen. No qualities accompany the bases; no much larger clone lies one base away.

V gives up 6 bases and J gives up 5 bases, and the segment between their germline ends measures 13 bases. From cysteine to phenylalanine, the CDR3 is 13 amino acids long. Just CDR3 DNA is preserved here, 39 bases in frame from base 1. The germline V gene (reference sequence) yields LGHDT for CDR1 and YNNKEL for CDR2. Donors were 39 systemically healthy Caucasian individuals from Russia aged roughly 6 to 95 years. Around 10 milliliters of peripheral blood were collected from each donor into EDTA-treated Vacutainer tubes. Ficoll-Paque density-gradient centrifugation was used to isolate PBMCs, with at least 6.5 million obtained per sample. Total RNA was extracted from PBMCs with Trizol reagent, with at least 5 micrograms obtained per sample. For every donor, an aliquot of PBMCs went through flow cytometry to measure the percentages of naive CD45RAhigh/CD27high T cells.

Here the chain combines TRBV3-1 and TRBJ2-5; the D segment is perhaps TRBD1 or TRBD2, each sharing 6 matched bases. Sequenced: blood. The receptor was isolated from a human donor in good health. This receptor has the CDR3 CASRRGGWETQYF. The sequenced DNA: TGTGCCAGCAGGAGAGGGGGGTGGGAGACCCAGTACTTC.